This record looks at one T cell receptor beta chain sequence and its context. Antigen specificity is unknown. This sample stems from a study of cytomegalovirus exposure and HLA in healthy donors. The V end was cut by 5 bases, the J end by 2 bases, with 16 bases between. The CDR3 sequence is 15 residues long. Germline assignment: CDR1 SGHRS and CDR2 YFSETQ. 60 Vbeta and 13 Jbeta primers were used in PCR. The data were produced by immunoSEQ multiplex PCR, yet TCRdb's version contains in-frame clones alone and is incomplete. This table holds some 150,000 clones, about 83% found once. Findings of the study overall: Using the classifier, cytomegalovirus status was reportedly diagnosed with high specificity and sensitivity.

The receptor comes from a young woman in good health and CMV-seronegative. The sample consisted of PBMCs. This rearrangement joins TRBV5-1 to TRBJ2-5; maybe TRBD2 (6 bases). CDR3 in amino acids: CASRLTGLYQETQYF. In nucleotides, the CDR3 is TGCGCCAGCAGGTTGACGGGACTGTATCAAGAGACCCAGTACTTC.